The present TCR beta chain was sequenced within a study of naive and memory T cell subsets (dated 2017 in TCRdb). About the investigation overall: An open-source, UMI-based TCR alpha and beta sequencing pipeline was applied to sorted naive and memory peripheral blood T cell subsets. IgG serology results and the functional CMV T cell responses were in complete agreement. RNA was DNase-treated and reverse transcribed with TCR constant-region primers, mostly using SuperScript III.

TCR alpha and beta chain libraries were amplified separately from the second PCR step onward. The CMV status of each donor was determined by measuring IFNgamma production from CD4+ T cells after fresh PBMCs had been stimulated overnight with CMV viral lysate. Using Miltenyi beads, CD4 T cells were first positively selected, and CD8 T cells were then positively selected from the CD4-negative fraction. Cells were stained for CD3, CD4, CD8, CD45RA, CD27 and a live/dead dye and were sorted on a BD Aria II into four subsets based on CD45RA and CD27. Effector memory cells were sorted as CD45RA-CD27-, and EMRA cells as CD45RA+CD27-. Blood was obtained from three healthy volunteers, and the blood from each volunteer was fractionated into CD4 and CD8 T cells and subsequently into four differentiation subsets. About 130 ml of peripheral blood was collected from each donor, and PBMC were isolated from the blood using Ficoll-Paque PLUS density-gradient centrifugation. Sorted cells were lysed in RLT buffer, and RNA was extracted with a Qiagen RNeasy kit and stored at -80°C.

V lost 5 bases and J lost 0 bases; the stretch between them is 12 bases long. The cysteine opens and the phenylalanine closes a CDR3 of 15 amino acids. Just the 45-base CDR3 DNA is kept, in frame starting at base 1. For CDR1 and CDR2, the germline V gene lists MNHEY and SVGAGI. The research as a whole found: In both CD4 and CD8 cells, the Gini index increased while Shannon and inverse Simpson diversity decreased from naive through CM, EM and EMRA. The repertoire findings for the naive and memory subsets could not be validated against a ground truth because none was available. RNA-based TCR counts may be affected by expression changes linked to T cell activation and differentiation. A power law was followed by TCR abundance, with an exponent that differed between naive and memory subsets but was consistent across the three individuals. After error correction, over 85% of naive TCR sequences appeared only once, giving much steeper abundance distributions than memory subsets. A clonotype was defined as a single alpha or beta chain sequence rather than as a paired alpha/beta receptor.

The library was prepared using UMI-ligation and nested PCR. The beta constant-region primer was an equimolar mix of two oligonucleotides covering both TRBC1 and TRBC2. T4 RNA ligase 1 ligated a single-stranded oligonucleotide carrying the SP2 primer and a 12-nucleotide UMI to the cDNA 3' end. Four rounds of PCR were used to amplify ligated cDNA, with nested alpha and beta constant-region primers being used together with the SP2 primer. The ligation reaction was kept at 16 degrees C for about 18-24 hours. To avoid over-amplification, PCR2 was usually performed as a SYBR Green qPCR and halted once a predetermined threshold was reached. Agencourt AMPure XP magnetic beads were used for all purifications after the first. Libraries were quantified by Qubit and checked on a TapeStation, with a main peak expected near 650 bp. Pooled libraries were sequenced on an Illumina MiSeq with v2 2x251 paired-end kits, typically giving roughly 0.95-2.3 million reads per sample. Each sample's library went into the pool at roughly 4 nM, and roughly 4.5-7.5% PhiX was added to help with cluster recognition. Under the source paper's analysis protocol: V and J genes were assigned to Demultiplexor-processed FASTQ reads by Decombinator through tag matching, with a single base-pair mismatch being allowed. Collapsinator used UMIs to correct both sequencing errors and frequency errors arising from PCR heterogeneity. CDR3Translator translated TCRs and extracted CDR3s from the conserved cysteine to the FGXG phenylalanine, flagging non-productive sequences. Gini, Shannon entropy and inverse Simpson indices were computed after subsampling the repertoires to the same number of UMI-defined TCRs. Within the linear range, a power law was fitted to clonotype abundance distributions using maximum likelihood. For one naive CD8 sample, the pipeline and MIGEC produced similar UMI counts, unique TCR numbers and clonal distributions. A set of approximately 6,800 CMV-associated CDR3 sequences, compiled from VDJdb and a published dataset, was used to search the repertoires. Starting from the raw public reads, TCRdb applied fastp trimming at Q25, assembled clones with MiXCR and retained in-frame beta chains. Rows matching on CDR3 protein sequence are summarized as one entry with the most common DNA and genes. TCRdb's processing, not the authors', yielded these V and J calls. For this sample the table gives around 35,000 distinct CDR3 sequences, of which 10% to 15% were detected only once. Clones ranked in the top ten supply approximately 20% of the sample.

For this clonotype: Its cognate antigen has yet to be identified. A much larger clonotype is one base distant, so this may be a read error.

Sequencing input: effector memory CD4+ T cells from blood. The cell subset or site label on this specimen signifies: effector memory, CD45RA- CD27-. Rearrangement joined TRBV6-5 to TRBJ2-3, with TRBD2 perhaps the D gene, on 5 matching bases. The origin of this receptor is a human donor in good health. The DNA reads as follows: TGTGCCAGCAGTCCCTGGACTGTTAGCACAGATACGCAGTATTTT. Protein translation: CASSPWTVSTDTQYF.